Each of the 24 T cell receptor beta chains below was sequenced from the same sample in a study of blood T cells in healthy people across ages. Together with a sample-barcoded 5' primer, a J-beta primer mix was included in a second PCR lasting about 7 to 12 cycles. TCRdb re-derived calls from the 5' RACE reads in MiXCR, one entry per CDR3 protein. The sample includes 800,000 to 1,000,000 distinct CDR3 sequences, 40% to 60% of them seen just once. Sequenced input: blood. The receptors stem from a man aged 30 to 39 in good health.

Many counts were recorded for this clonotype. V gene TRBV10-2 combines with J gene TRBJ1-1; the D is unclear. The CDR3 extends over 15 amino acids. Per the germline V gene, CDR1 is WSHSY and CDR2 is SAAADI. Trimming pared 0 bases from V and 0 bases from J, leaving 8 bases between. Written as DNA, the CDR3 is TGCGCCAGCAGTGAGTCTCGGCAGGTGAACACTGAAGCTTTCTTT. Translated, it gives CASSESRQVNTEAFF.

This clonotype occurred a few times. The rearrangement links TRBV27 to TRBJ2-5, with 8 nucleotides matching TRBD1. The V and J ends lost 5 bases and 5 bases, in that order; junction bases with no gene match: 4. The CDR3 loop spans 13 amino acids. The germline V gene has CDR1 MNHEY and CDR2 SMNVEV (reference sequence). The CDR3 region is CASSDRGAETQYF. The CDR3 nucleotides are TGTGCCAGCAGTGACAGGGGCGCGGAGACCCAGTACTTC.

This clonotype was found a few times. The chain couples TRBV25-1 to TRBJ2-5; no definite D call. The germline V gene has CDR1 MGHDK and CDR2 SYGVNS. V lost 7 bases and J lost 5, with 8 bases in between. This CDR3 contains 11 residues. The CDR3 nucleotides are TGTGCCAGCATGAGATCCGAGACCCAGTACTTC. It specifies CASMRSETQYF.

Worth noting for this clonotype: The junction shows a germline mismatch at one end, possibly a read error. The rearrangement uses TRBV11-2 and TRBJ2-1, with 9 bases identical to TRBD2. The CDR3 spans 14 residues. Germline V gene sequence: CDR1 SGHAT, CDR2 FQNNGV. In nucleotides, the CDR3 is TGTGCCAGCAGATTAGCGGGGGATGGCAATGAGCAGTTCTTC. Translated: CASRLAGDGNEQFF.

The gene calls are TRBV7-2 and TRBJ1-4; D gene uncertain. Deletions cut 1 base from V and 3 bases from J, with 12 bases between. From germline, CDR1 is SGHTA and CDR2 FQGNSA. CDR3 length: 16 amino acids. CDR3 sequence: CASSLVVWSANEKLFF. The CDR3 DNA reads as TGTGCCAGCAGCTTAGTCGTGTGGTCAGCTAATGAAAAACTGTTTTTT.

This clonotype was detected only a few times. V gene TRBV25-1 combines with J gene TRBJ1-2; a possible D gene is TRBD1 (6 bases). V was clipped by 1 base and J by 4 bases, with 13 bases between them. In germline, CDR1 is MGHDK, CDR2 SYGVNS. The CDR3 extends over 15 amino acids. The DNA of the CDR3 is TGTGCCAGCAGTGAATTACAGGGCTGGGGCTATGGCTACACCTTC. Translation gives CASSELQGWGYGYTF.

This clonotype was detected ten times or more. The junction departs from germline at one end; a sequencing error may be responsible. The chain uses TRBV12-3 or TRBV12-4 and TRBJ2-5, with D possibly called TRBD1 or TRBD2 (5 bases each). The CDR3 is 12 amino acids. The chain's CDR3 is CASSTGPESQYF. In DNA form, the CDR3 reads TGTGCCAGCAGTACGGGACCCGAGAGCCAGTACTTC.

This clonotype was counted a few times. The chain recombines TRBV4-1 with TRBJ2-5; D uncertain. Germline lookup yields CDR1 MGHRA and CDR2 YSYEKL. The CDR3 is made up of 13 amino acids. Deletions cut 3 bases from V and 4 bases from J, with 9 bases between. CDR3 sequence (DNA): TGCGCCAGCAGCCACGAGTTAGTAGAGACCCAGTACTTC. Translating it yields CASSHELVETQYF.

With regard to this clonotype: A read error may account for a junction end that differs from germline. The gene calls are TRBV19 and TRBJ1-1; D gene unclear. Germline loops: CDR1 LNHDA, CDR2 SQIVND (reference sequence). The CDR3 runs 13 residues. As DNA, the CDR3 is TGTGCCGGTAGTATGGGTATAAACACTGAAGCTTTCTTT. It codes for CAGSMGINTEAFF.

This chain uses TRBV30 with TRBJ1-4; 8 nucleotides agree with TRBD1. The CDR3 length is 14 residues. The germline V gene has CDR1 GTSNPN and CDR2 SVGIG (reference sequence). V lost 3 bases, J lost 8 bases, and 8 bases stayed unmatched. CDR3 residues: CAWRQTGGREKLFF. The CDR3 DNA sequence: TGTGCCTGGAGGCAAACAGGGGGTCGCGAAAAACTGTTTTTT.

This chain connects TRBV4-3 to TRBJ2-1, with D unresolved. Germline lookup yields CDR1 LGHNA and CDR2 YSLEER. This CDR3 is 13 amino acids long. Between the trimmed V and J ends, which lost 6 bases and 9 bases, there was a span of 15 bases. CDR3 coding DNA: TGCGCCAGCAGTCTCGAACCGTACGGTGAGCAGTTCTTC. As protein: CASSLEPYGEQFF.

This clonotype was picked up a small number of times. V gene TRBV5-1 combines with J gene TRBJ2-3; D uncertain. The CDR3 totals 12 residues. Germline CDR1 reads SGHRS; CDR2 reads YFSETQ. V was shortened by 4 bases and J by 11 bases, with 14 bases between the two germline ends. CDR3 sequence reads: CASSMDEAGQYF. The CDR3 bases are TGCGCCAGCAGCATGGATGAGGCTGGGCAGTATTTT. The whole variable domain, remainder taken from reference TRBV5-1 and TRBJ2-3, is KAGVTQTPRYLIKTRGQQVTLSCSPISGHRSVSWYQQTPGQGLQFLFEYFSETQRNKGNFPGRFSGRQFSNSRSEMNVSTLELGDSALYLCASSMDEAGQYFGPGTRLTVL.

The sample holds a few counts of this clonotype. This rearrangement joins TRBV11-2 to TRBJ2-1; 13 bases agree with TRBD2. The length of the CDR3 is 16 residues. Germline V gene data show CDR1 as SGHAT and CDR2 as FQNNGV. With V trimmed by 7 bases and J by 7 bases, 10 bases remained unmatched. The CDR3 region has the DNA TGTGCCAGCACCGCATCACTAGCGGGGGGGCTAAATGAGCAGTTCTTC. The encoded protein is CASTASLAGGLNEQFF.

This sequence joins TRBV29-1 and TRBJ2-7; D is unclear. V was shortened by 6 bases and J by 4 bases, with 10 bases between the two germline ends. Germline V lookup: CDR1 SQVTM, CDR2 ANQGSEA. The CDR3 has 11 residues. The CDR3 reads CSVADGYEQYF. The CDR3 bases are TGCAGCGTGGCCGACGGTTACGAGCAGTACTTC.

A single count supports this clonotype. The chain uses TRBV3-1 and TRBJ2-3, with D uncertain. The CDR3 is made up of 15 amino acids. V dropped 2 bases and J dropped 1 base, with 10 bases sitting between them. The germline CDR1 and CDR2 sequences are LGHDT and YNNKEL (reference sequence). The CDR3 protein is CASSQPYSGTDTQYF. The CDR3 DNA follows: TGTGCCAGCAGCCAACCGTATTCTGGCACAGATACGCAGTATTTT.

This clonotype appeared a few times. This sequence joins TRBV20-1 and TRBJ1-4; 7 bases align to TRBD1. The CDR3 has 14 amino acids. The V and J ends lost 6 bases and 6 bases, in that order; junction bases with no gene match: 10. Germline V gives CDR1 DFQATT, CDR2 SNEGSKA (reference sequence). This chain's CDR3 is CSARRAGGDEKLFF. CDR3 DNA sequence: TGCAGTGCCCGGAGGGCAGGGGGGGATGAAAAACTGTTTTTT.

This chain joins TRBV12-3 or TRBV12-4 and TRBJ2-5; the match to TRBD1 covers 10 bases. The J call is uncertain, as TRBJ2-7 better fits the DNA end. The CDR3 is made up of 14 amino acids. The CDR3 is CASSLWDRGSEQYF. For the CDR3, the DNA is TGTGCCAGCAGTTTATGGGACAGGGGTAGCGAGCAGTACTTC.

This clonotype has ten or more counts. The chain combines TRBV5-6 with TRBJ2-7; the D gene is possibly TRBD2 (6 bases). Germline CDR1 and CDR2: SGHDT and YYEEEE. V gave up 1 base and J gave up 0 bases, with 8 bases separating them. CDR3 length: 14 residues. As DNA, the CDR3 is TGTGCCAGCAGCTTGTCCGGGAGCTCCTACGAGCAGTACTTC. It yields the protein CASSLSGSSYEQYF.

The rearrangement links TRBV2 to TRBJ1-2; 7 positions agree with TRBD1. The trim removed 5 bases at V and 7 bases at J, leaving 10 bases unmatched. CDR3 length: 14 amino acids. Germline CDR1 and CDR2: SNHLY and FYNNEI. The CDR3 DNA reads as TGTGCCAGCAGTCGACAGGGTATGGTTCGTGGCTACACCTTC. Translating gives CASSRQGMVRGYTF.

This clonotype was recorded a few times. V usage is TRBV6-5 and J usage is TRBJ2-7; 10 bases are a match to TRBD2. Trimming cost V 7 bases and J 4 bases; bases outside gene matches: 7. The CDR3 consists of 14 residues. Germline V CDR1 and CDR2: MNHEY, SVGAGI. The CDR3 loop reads CASKAASGGYEQYF. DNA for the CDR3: TGTGCCAGCAAGGCGGCTAGCGGGGGTTACGAGCAGTACTTC.

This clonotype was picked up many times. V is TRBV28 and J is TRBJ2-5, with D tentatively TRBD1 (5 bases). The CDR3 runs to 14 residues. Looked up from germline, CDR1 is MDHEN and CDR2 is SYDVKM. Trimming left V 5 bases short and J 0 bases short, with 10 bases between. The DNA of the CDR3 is TGTGCCAGCAGTCGGACAAGTTACCAAGAGACCCAGTACTTC. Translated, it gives CASSRTSYQETQYF.

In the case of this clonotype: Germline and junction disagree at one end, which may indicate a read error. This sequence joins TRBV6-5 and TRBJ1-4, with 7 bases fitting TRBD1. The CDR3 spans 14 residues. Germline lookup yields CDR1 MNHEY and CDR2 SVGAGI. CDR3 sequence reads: CASSYGQANEKLFF. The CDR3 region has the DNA TGTGCCAGTAGTTACGGACAGGCGAATGAAAAACTGTTTTTT.

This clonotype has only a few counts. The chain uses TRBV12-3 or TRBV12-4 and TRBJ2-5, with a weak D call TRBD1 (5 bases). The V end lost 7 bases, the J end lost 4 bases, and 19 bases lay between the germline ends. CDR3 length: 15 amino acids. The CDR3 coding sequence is TGTGCCAGCACTCGGACGCCTTTCCAGGGAGAGACCCAGTACTTC. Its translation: CASTRTPFQGETQYF.

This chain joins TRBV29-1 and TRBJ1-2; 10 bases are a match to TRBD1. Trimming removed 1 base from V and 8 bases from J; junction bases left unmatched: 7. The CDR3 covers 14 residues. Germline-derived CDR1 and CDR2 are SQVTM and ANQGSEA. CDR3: CSVEVEDRGKGYTF. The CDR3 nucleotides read TGCAGCGTTGAAGTGGAGGACAGGGGGAAAGGCTACACCTTC.